The 2 T cell receptor beta chains below come from one sample, sequenced in a study of T cells after yellow fever vaccination. TCRdb passed the 5' RACE reads through MiXCR, listing each CDR3 protein once. The sample consists of 200,000 to 300,000 distinct CDR3 sequences, approximately 6.8% of them appearing once. The material was CD4+ T cells sorted from PBMCs, obtained on the day of the yellow fever booster vaccination. These receptors came from a man between 25 and 39 years old who received the YFV17D yellow fever vaccine.

This clonotype was seen repeatedly, ten times or more. V and J are TRBV7-2 and TRBJ2-1, with 7 bases fitting TRBD1. Trimming removed 6 bases from V and 2 bases from J; junction bases left unmatched: 10. The germline CDR1 and CDR2 sequences are SGHTA and FQGNSA. This CDR3 comprises 16 residues. The CDR3 DNA sequence: TGTGCCAGCAGAAAACTCCGGGACAGTACCTACAATGAGCAGTTCTTC. Translation gives CASRKLRDSTYNEQFF.

V and J are TRBV6-1 and TRBJ1-5; D gene unclear. V shed 2 bases and J shed 4 bases, with 6 bases lying between them. This CDR3 contains 13 residues. Looked up from germline, CDR1 is MNHNS and CDR2 is SASEGT. The DNA for the CDR3 is TGTGCCAGCAGTGAAAGGGAGAATCAGCCCCAGCATTTT. Translating it yields CASSERENQPQHF.